What follows is one T cell receptor (beta chain) and its context. The antigen is undetermined. These data are taken from a study of T cell responses to AZD1222 COVID-19 vaccine. Whole-study findings and limits: Repertoires in all cases were sampled only once the peak T cell response had passed. The study found Spike-specific TCR breadth and depth rose after two AZD1222 doses. Baseline seropositives among AZD1222 recipients totaled only 5 to 7. The span of vaccine-associated CD4 TCRs extended across spike, with dominance at 160-218 and 743-854.

Sequenced by immunoSEQ multiplex PCR; TCRdb stores in-frame clones only, minus some. The sample carries about 130,000 clones, about 82% recorded once. Germline lookup yields CDR1 LNHDA and CDR2 SQIVND (reference sequence). V shed 4 bases and J shed 2 bases, with 11 bases lying between them. This CDR3 has 14 amino acids. This TCR came from an adult in good health. The sample in question was peripheral blood, obtained on day 0 of AZD1222 vaccination. The chain carries TRBV19 and TRBJ1-2, with D possibly TRBD1 on 5 matching bases. The CDR3 region is CASSTPRVNYGYTF. DNA of the CDR3: TGTGCCAGTAGTACTCCCAGGGTCAACTATGGCTACACCTTC.